This TCR beta chain was obtained from a study of blood T cell repertoires in COVID-19. Looking at the study overall: The origin of the acute and convalescent COVID-19 samples was the United States, Italy and Spain.

The age range of participants was about 18 to 95 years, with residence in about two dozen US areas. Clinical history reported by participants formed the basis on which cohorts were assigned. Here immunoSEQ multiplex PCR was the method, and the copy in TCRdb shows in-frame clones only, minus some. The sample records about 270,000 clones, 88% being singletons. The germline V and J ends were trimmed by 0 bases and 5 bases, with 13 bases remaining between them. Per the germline V gene, CDR1 is MGHRA and CDR2 is YSYEKL. The CDR3 totals 16 residues. The sample was PBMCs or T cells enriched from blood (not recorded which). This TCR came from a woman aged 45-65 years who had recovered from COVID-19. The gene calls are TRBV4-1 and TRBJ1-4; D perhaps matches TRBD1 (5 bases). Written as DNA, the CDR3 is TGCGCCAGCAGCCAAGATTTGAGGTGGGGCAATGAAAAACTGTTTTTT. Translating it yields CASSQDLRWGNEKLFF.